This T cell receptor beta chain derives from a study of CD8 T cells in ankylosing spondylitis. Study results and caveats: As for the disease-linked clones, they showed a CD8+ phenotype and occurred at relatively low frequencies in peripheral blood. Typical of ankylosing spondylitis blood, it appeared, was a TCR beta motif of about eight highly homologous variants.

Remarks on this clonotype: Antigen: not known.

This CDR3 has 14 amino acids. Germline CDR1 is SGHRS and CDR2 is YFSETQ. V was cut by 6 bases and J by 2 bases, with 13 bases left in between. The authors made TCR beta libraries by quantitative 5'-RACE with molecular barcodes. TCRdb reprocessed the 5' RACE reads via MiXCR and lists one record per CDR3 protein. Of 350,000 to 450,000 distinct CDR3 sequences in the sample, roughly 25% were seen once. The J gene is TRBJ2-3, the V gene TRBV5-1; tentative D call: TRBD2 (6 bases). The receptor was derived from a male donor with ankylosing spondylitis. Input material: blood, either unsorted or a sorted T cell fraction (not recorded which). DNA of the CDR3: TGCGCCAGCATGAAAGCGGGTTACACAGATACGCAGTATTTT. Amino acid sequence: CASMKAGYTDTQYF. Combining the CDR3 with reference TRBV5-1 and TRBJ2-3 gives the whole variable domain KAGVTQTPRYLIKTRGQQVTLSCSPISGHRSVSWYQQTPGQGLQFLFEYFSETQRNKGNFPGRFSGRQFSNSRSEMNVSTLELGDSALYLCASMKAGYTDTQYFGPGTRLTVL.